The TCR beta chain described here comes from a study of siplizumab effects on memory and regulatory T cells. Study as a whole: Researchers set up mixed lymphocyte reactions in pairs, giving siplizumab at around 1 ug/mL or leaving out drug. Study-wide findings and caveats: In unstimulated cells, naive T cells appeared more diverse than memory T cells and seemed major alloresponse contributors. Proliferating clones, CD4+ or CD8+, lacked an assignable naive or memory phenotype in roughly 80-97% of cases. Among alloreactive clones, only a minor fraction mapped to unstimulated subsets.

The authors kept the mixed lymphocyte reaction cells in coculture at 37°C for under 7 days. Clones were read by immunoSEQ multiplex PCR, and TCRdb kept only the in-frame ones, dropping some. The sample carries hundreds of clones, roughly two thirds recorded once. With respect to this clone: No antigen is known for it.

Germline CDR1 reads SGHVS; CDR2 reads FQNEAQ. This CDR3 has 12 amino acids. The V and J ends lost 0 bases and 6 bases respectively, with 3 bases between them. The sample consisted of CFSE-low (dividing) CD4+ T cells sorted from an allogeneic mixed lymphocyte reaction. This chain links TRBV7-8 with TRBJ1-3; no clear D. This TCR was recovered from a human donor in good health; the cells came from an allogeneic mixed lymphocyte reaction. Some clones in this sample may be carry-over from other donors' samples. The CDR3 DNA reads TGTGCCAGCAGCTTAGCCTCAAACACCATATATTTT. It codes for CASSLASNTIYF.